This T cell receptor (beta chain) was captured by sequencing in a study of HIV-infected patients and healthy controls. cDNA was made from approximately 0.55 ug RNA using alpha and beta constant primers. Alpha and beta chain libraries were made separately by chain-specific third strand synthesis with multiplexing indices. TCRdb passed the 5' RACE reads through MiXCR, listing each CDR3 protein once. The sample carries about 9,600 distinct CDR3 sequences, roughly 7% recorded once. The CDR3 length is 14 residues. Germline loops: CDR1 SNHLY, CDR2 FYNNEI. Losses at the gene ends were 8 bases for V and 7 bases for J; bases not matched to a gene: 9. This clonotype was observed at least ten times. All unsorted peripheral T cells were captured because whole blood was used without fractionation.

The chain uses TRBV2 and TRBJ1-1; 11 bases agree with TRBD1. The TCR originated in an adult with HIV infection. The sample was blood, taken before antiretroviral therapy. The DNA of the CDR3 is TGTGCCAGCCCAACCGGGACAGGGGGTTTTGAAGCTTTCTTT. It codes for CASPTGTGGFEAFF.